Listed below are T cell receptor beta chains from one sample, sequenced in a study of cytomegalovirus exposure and HLA in healthy donors. TCRdb keeps only in-frame clones here, not all; method: immunoSEQ multiplex PCR. The table shows approximately 180,000 clones, with roughly 13% occurring only once. The sequenced material came from PBMCs. These receptors were taken from a man between 50 and 59 years old in good health and CMV-seropositive. Both conserved end residues are part of each CDR3. D genes are given only for firm matches. Only part of the rows carry a size: once, few, many, or a class if the clone is expanded.

j_call	clone_size	v_call	d_call	cdr3_aa	cdr3_nt
TRBJ1-2	.	TRBV6-5	.	CASSQTGYPGYTF	TGTGCCAGCAGCCAAACAGGTTACCCTGGCTACACCTTC
TRBJ2-5	.	TRBV2	TRBD2	CASSGAAGRQETQYF	TGTGCCAGCAGTGGGGCAGCGGGGAGGCAAGAGACCCAGTACTTC
TRBJ1-4	few	TRBV25-1	.	CASSEVRSPTNEKLFF	TGTGCCAGCAGTGAAGTTCGGAGTCCAACTAATGAAAAACTGTTTTTT
TRBJ1-4	.	TRBV28	TRBD1	CASSLAGGYEKLFF	TGTGCCAGCAGCCTTGCAGGGGGGTATGAAAAACTGTTTTTT
TRBJ1-2	once	TRBV2	TRBD1	CASTGQVPFQGGYTF	TGTGCCAGCACTGGACAGGTCCCATTTCAGGGTGGCTACACCTTC
TRBJ1-1	few	TRBV29-1	.	CSVDRDTEAFF	TGCAGCGTTGACAGGGACACTGAAGCTTTCTTT
TRBJ1-5	.	TRBV5-1	TRBD1	CASSWGTGDSNQPQHF	TGCGCCAGCAGTTGGGGGACAGGGGACAGCAATCAGCCCCAGCATTTT
TRBJ1-2	.	TRBV7-9	.	CASSLAMGSGALDGYGYTF	TGTGCCAGCAGCTTAGCAATGGGTAGTGGGGCGCTGGATGGCTATGGCTACACCTTC
TRBJ2-2	few	TRBV5-8	.	CASSLVRISGNTGELFF	TGTGCCAGCAGCTTGGTTCGCATCTCGGGAAACACCGGGGAGCTGTTTTTT
TRBJ1-1	.	TRBV6-6	TRBD1	CASSYGTGIPEAFF	TGTGCCAGCAGTTATGGGACAGGGATACCTGAAGCTTTCTTT
TRBJ1-3	.	TRBV9	TRBD1	CASSVTGGLDTIYF	TGTGCCAGCAGCGTGACAGGGGGCTTAGACACCATATATTTT
TRBJ2-1	.	TRBV18	.	CASSPGEAGEQFF	TGTGCCAGCTCACCAGGGGAGGCAGGTGAGCAGTTCTTC
TRBJ1-4	.	TRBV7-9	.	CASSFRRQTTNEKLFF	TGTGCCAGCAGCTTCCGAAGACAGACAACTAATGAAAAACTGTTTTTT
TRBJ2-3	.	TRBV11-2	TRBD2	CASSFGAGGGDTQYF	TGTGCCAGCAGCTTTGGAGCGGGGGGCGGAGATACGCAGTATTTT
TRBJ2-1	few	TRBV28	TRBD1	CASSLSGQGMDEQFF	TGTGCCAGCAGTTTATCGGGACAGGGGATGGATGAGCAGTTCTTC
TRBJ1-5	.	TRBV7-9	.	CASSPGGSQPQHF	TGTGCCAGCAGCCCTGGGGGGAGTCAGCCCCAGCATTTT
TRBJ2-7	few	TRBV2	.	CASSDRGGMYEQYF	TGTGCCAGCAGTGACAGGGGAGGGATGTACGAGCAGTACTTC
TRBJ2-7	few	TRBV6-5	.	CASKREASYEQYF	TGTGCCAGCAAAAGGGAGGCTTCCTACGAGCAGTACTTC
TRBJ2-5	.	TRBV6-5	TRBD2	CASSYSGLAETQYF	TGTGCCAGCAGTTACTCCGGACTAGCCGAGACCCAGTACTTC
TRBJ1-1	.	TRBV19	TRBD1	CASSKTGVNTEAFF	TGTGCCAGTAGTAAGACAGGGGTAAACACTGAAGCTTTCTTT
TRBJ2-7	.	TRBV7-2	TRBD2	CASRLLAEVEQYF	TGTGCCAGCCGCCTGCTAGCGGAGGTCGAGCAGTACTTC
TRBJ2-5	.	TRBV6-4	.	CASSRDSGETQYF	TGTGCCAGCAGCCGGGACTCGGGAGAGACCCAGTACTTC
TRBJ2-5	.	TRBV7-9	TRBD1	CASSAGTVERETQYF	TGTGCCAGCAGCGCCGGGACAGTTGAACGAGAGACCCAGTACTTC